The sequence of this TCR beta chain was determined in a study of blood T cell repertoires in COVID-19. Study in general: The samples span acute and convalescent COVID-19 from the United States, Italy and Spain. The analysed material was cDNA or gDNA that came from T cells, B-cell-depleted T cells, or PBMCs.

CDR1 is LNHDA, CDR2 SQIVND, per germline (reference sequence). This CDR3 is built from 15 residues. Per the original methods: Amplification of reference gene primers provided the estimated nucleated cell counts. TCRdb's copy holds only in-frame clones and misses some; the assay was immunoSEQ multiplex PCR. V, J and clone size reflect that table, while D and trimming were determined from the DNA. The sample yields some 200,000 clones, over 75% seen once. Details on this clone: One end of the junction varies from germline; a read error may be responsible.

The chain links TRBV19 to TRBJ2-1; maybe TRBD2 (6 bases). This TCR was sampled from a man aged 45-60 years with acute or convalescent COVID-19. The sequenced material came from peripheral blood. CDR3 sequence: CASGIRDSPVGEQFF. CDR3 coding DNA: TGTGCCAGTGGTATCCGGGACTCTCCCGTCGGTGAGCAGTTCTTC.